This TCR beta chain was retrieved from a study of T cell changes during pregnancy in multiple sclerosis. Profiling relied on immunoSEQ multiplex PCR, and the TCRdb table lists in-frame clones only, not all of them. Of around 84,000 clones detected, 90% to 95% appear once; the ten largest clones hold roughly 0.9%. CDR3 length equals 14 residues. CDR1 MNHNY and CDR2 SVGAGI come from the germline V gene (reference sequence). With 2 bases removed from V and 6 bases from J, the gap between germline ends came to 12 bases. This chain links TRBV6-6 with TRBJ2-3; unclear D gene. The TCR originated in a female donor in good health, enrolled as a control in a pregnancy study. This specimen was peripheral blood, taken in the second trimester of pregnancy. CDR3 DNA: TGTGCCAGCAGTTACGCGGAGTTTCTTGATACGCAGTATTTT. It codes for CASSYAEFLDTQYF.